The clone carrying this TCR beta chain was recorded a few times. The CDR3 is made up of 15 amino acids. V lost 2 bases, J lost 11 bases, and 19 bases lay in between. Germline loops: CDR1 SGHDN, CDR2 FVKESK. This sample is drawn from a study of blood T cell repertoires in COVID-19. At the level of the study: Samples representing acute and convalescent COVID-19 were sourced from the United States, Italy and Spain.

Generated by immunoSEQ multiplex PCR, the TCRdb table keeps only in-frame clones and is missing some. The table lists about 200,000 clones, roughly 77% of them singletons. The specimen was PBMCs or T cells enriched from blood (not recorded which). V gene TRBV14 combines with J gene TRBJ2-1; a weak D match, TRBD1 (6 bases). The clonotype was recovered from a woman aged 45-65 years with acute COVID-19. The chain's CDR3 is CASSQRISGGGKQFF. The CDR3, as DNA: TGTGCCAGCAGCCAACGGATTTCTGGTGGGGGCAAGCAGTTCTTC.